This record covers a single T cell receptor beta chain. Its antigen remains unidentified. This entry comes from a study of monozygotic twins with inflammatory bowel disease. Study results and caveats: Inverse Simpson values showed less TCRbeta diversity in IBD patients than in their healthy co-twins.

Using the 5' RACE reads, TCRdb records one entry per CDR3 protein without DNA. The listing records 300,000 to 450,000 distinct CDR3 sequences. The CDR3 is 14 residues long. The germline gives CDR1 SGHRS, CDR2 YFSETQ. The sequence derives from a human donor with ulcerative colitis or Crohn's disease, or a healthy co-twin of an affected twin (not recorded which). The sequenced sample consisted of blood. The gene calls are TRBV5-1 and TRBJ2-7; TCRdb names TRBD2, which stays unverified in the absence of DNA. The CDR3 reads CASSVSGASYEQYF.